Given below is one T cell receptor (beta chain) in context. Its antigen target is currently unknown. Base qualities were left out, and no much larger clone turns up one base away. Using immunoSEQ, frozen genomic DNA was subjected to high-throughput TCRbeta CDR3 sequencing, a process that included PCR amplification, mapping, bias correction and internal controls. The authors' analysis ran thus. Productive rearrangements were kept, and unique TCRbeta sequences were defined by CDR3 nucleotide sequence plus V and J gene. For a sequence to be called donor-reactive, it needed a frequency of at least 0.01% and at least 5-fold expansion in CFSE-low cells compared with unstimulated pre-transplant cells. Minimum frequency thresholds were set for each subject on the basis of the unstimulated sample with the lowest template count, so that a detection power of at least 90% was ensured. Repertoire turnover was measured by Jensen-Shannon divergence between the top 1000 TCRbeta sequences post- and pre-transplant. Changes in detection of donor-reactive sequences were assessed with two-sided Fisher's exact tests. What TCRdb holds here is the immuneACCESS table cut down to in-frame rearrangements. Part of the clones is not present; checked against another copy, under half of the missing clones reflect an unresolved V gene, and the others are unexplained. D and trimming were read from the DNA, whereas the V and J calls and clone size are those reported in that table. Counted in this sample were around 78,000 clones; approximately 87% of them appeared once. Less than 3.5% of the sample is held by the ten biggest clonotypes.

Unstimulated PBMCs, after thawing, were stained for CD3, CD4 and CD8 and then FACS-sorted into CD3+CD4+ and CD3+CD8+ populations. Each of the 8 studied subjects was randomized to immunosuppression withdrawal. Genomic DNA was isolated with the Qiagen DNeasy Blood and Tissue Kit. The data derive from a study of T cell clones after liver transplantation (dated by TCRdb to between 2019 and 2020). With respect to the entire study: ITN030ST, the source of the samples, was a randomized trial that attempted immunosuppression withdrawal within 2 years of liver transplantation. The studied cohort comprised 8 liver transplant recipients, 3 classified as tolerant and 5 as non-tolerant. Blood samples were collected pre-transplant, pre-randomization before withdrawal, and post-randomization after either full withdrawal or failed withdrawal. Subjects received no induction therapy and standard immunosuppression until randomization at 12-24 months post-transplant. Tolerance was defined as complete immunosuppression withdrawal for at least one year with no rise in liver enzymes beyond twice the upper limit of normal. Donor-reactive T cell clones were identified using TCRbeta sequencing after a pre-transplant mixed lymphocyte reaction and were then followed in post-transplant blood. Three of the eight recipients were HCV-positive; the others were transplanted for non-autoimmune, non-viral indications. Third party-reactive TCRbeta sequences were also identified from pre-transplant MLRs to serve as an antigen-independent comparator for donor-reactive sequences. Broad study findings and their caveats: Since no allograft tissue specimens were available, donor-reactive T cells may have migrated into the graft instead of being deleted. When repertoire turnover was taken into account, detection of donor-reactive sequences was significantly reduced in 7 of 8 subjects for CD4 and in 8 of 8 subjects for CD8. In most of the 8 subjects, regardless of tolerance or HCV status, circulating donor-reactive CD4 TCRbeta sequences dropped significantly post-transplant. Donor-reactive sequences declined more than third party-reactive ones, suggesting partial antigen-specific deletion unrelated to withdrawal success. Low numbers of available donor cells limited the measurable donor-reactive repertoire in two subjects. Because of small, heterogeneous patient numbers and non-standardized post-transplant time points, the conclusions were only preliminary.

The CDR3 runs 15 amino acids, cysteine and phenylalanine included. Of the read, only the CDR3 DNA is kept; its 45 bases are in frame from base 1. For CDR1 and CDR2, the germline V gene lists KGHSH and LQKENI. The junction shows trimming of 3 bases on V and 4 bases on J, plus 13 bases between the germline ends. The specimen comprised CD4+ T cells from blood, sampled at the 22-month timepoint. The V and J segments used are TRBV18 and TRBJ1-5, with TRBD1 as a weak D call on 6 bases. The receptor's source is a human patient who received a liver transplant. Some T cells may have been brought in with the graft after a transplant. The bases are TGTGCCAGCTCACCCGCAGGGGTCGGGAATCAGCCCCAGCATTTT. It translates as CASSPAGVGNQPQHF.